Listed here are 9 T cell receptor beta chains from one sample, sequenced in a study of patients and donors after allogeneic stem cell transplantation. Each CDR3 protein gets one entry after TCRdb re-called the RT-PCR reads with MiXCR. The repertoire holds 25,000 to 40,000 distinct CDR3 sequences, with around 40% as singletons. The sample comprised blood, either unsorted or a sorted T cell fraction (not recorded which). All receptors derive from a human donor who was either an allogeneic HSCT recipient or a stem cell or donor lymphocyte infusion donor (not recorded which). It is not recorded whose cells these are; they may come from a transplant donor.

The gene calls are TRBV5-6 and TRBJ2-3; D call uncertain. The CDR3 is made up of 13 amino acids. Trimming pared 1 base from V and 2 bases from J, leaving 5 bases between. Germline CDR1 SGHDT, CDR2 YYEEEE. CDR3 amino acids: CASSLYLTDTQYF. The CDR3 DNA is TGTGCCAGCAGCTTGTATCTCACAGATACGCAGTATTTT.

The chain recombines TRBV7-9 with TRBJ2-7; D remains ambiguous. V was cut by 3 bases and J by 3 bases, with 3 bases left in between. Germline V gene lookup returns CDR1 SEHNR and CDR2 FQNEAQ (reference sequence). The CDR3 is 11 residues long. The CDR3 sequence: CASSFDYEQYF. CDR3 DNA: TGTGCCAGCAGCTTTGACTACGAGCAGTACTTC.

The chain couples TRBV4-1 to TRBJ2-6, with TRBD2 matching 11 bases. The junction had 5 bases not matched to a gene; V was cut back by 4 bases and J by 0 bases. The length of the CDR3 is 18 residues. Germline loops: CDR1 MGHRA, CDR2 YSYEKL. CDR3 nucleotides: TGCGCCAGCAGCCTAACTAGCGGGAGATCCTCTGGGGCCAACGTCCTGACTTTC. This translates into CASSLTSGRSSGANVLTF.

This clonotype was detected only a few times. The rearrangement uses TRBV6-2 or TRBV6-3 and TRBJ2-1; D possibly uses TRBD1 or TRBD2 (5 bases each). The CDR3 consists of 11 residues. Germline V gene lookup returns CDR1 MNHEY and CDR2 SVGEGT. Trimming left V 8 bases short and J 9 bases short, with 11 bases between. The CDR3 sequence: CASSNGGEQFF. CDR3 coding DNA: TGTGCCAGCTCGAATGGGGGTGAGCAGTTCTTC.

The V call is TRBV10-3, the J call TRBJ2-1; 15 bases fit TRBD2. CDR1 and CDR2 (germline): ENHRY, SYGVKD. The CDR3 is 14 residues long. Trimming at V came to 5 bases and at J to 10 bases, leaving 3 bases not matched to a gene. In DNA form, the CDR3 reads TGTGCCATCAGTTCGGGACTAGCGGGAGGAGAGCAGTTCTTC. Its translation: CAISSGLAGGEQFF.

The chain uses TRBV12-3 or TRBV12-4 and TRBJ1-1; TRBD1 is a possible D gene (5 bases). The V and J ends lost 6 bases and 5 bases respectively, with 19 bases between them. The CDR3 contains 15 residues. The DNA for the CDR3 is TGTGCCAGCAGCCCATACGGGGGTAAGGGGACTGAAGCTTTCTTT. Translation gives CASSPYGGKGTEAFF.

The chain recombines TRBV20-1 with TRBJ2-3; 7 bases are a match to TRBD1. Germline V gives CDR1 DFQATT, CDR2 SNEGSKA (reference sequence). Unmatched junction bases numbered 6, after V lost 4 bases and J lost 5 bases. The CDR3 is 13 amino acids. CDR3 sequence: CSATEPGGDTQYF. The CDR3 nucleotides are TGCAGTGCTACAGAGCCAGGGGGAGATACGCAGTATTTT.

This clonotype came up a few times. The gene calls are TRBV18 and TRBJ2-7; D may correspond to TRBD1 or TRBD2 (7 bases each). The CDR3 is made up of 14 amino acids. Germline CDR1 KGHSH, CDR2 LQKENI. V lost 5 bases and J 4 bases, leaving 15 bases between the germline ends. The CDR3 sequence: CASSSGGGKYEQYF. CDR3 nucleotides: TGTGCCAGCTCATCAGGGGGGGGCAAATACGAGCAGTACTTC.

The chain employs TRBV28 and TRBJ1-5, with a weak D call TRBD1 (5 bases). The CDR3 spans 15 residues. The germline V gene has CDR1 MDHEN and CDR2 SYDVKM. The V gene lost 1 base and the J gene lost 5 bases, with 12 bases spanning the gap. CDR3 DNA: TGTGCCAGCAGTTTATATCGGGCAGGGCATCAGCCCCAGCATTTT. Amino acid sequence: CASSLYRAGHQPQHF.